What follows is one T cell receptor beta chain and its context. The antigen is not known. The sample comes from a study of T-cell memory formation after mild COVID-19. V lost 4 bases, J lost 3 bases, and 19 bases lay in between. The CDR3 contains 16 residues. Looked up from germline, CDR1 is LGHDT and CDR2 is YNNKEL (reference sequence). TCRdb re-called the 5' RACE reads through MiXCR, storing one row per CDR3 protein. The table records some 100,000 distinct CDR3 sequences, around 10% of them present only once. General study findings and limits: Some responding clones appeared in pre-infection memory, suggesting cross-reactive memory joined.

The TCR originated in a man younger than 35 who had mild COVID-19 (a few samples of this study predate the infection). Cell type and time point are not known. The genes are TRBV3-1 and TRBJ2-7, with D possibly matching TRBD1 (6 bases). Sequenced sample: PBMCs or a T cell subset sorted from them (not recorded which). The CDR3 is CASSPVPGHLFYEQYF. The CDR3 coding sequence is TGTGCCAGCAGCCCCGTGCCGGGACATCTTTTCTACGAGCAGTACTTC.